One sample yielded the 5 T cell receptor beta chains listed below, sequenced in a study of early stage breast cancer tumors. The data were produced by immunoSEQ multiplex PCR, yet TCRdb's version contains in-frame clones alone and is incomplete. Altogether thousands of clones are present, roughly 57% being singletons, with the ten largest covering roughly 18%. Sequencing input: breast tumor tissue. The receptors shown here come from a person aged 50-59 years with breast cancer.

In its sample, this clone was seen a few times. The chain recombines TRBV4-3 with TRBJ2-3; the D call may be TRBD1 or TRBD2 (5 bases each). The V and J ends lost 2 bases and 2 bases respectively, with 14 bases between them. This CDR3 is 16 amino acids long. Germline V CDR1 and CDR2: LGHNA, YSLEER. CDR3 in DNA: TGCGCCAGCAGCCAATCGGGGACGTCTGTCACAGATACGCAGTATTTT. Residues: CASSQSGTSVTDTQYF.

The chain uses TRBV19 and TRBJ2-1, with D hard to call. The V gene's germline CDR1 is LNHDA and CDR2 SQIVND (reference sequence). This CDR3 is built from 14 residues. Trimming left V 3 bases short and J 5 bases short, with 11 bases between. CDR3 DNA sequence: TGTGCCAGTAGTATCCCCCAGTATAACAATGAGCAGTTCTTC. It encodes CASSIPQYNNEQFF.

This chain joins TRBV5-1 and TRBJ2-3; 9 positions agree with TRBD2. The CDR3 loop spans 16 amino acids. Germline V gene data show CDR1 as SGHRS and CDR2 as YFSETQ. The V segment lost 0 bases and the J segment 6 bases; nucleotides outside the gene matches: 8. CDR3 amino acids: CASSLARREGQDTQYF. As DNA, the CDR3 is TGCGCCAGCAGCTTGGCACGGCGGGAGGGCCAGGATACGCAGTATTTT.

This clone came up a few times. Other DNA sequences in the same sample also yield this CDR3. This chain links TRBV7-2 with TRBJ2-3; D not certain. Germline values: CDR1 SGHTA, CDR2 FQGNSA. V shed 4 bases and J shed 1 base, with 6 bases lying between them. The CDR3 is made up of 13 amino acids. CDR3 DNA sequence: TGTGCCAGCAGCTCCCCAGGCACAGATACGCAGTATTTT. Translated, it gives CASSSPGTDTQYF.

This rearrangement joins TRBV29-1 to TRBJ1-3; no clear D. Germline loops: CDR1 SQVTM, CDR2 ANQGSEA. The V end was cut by 4 bases, the J end by 0 bases, with 16 bases between. The CDR3 has 16 amino acids. CDR3 nucleotide sequence: TGCAGCGTTGTTTCAGTGGCCCCATCCTCTGGAAACACCATATATTTT. Translation gives CSVVSVAPSSGNTIYF.